The 26 T cell receptor beta chains listed next were all sequenced from one sample in a study of CD8 T cells in ankylosing spondylitis. TCRdb passed the 5' RACE reads through MiXCR, listing each CDR3 protein once. The data show about 230,000 distinct CDR3 sequences, with 7.5% to 9.5% seen just once and roughly 5% held by the top ten. The specimen sequenced was blood, either unsorted or a sorted T cell fraction (not recorded which). These receptor sequences come from a female donor with ankylosing spondylitis or in good health (not recorded which).

The sample holds many counts of this clonotype. V gene TRBV29-1 combines with J gene TRBJ2-1; D gene unclear. The CDR3 length is 11 residues. V lost 7 bases to trimming and J lost 5 bases, with 9 bases between them. CDR1 SQVTM and CDR2 ANQGSEA come from the germline V gene. Here the CDR3 reads CSGTFNNEQFF. In nucleotides, the CDR3 is TGCAGCGGGACCTTCAACAATGAGCAGTTCTTC.

This clonotype was counted at least ten times. The V gene is TRBV29-1, the J gene TRBJ2-1, with unresolved D. Germline CDR1 and CDR2: SQVTM and ANQGSEA. The CDR3 extends over 10 amino acids. V was cut by 6 bases and J by 6 bases, with 6 bases left in between. Here the CDR3 DNA reads TGCAGCGTCGGATTCAATGAGCAGTTCTTC. Residues: CSVGFNEQFF.

The genes are TRBV11-3 and TRBJ2-4; TRBD2 agrees at 7 bases. This CDR3 has 13 amino acids. V shed 5 bases and J 7 bases; nucleotides not matched to a gene: 5. CDR1 is SGHNT, CDR2 YENEEA, per germline. The CDR3 DNA reads TGTGCCAGCAGCATCGGGGGGACCAACATTCAGTACTTC. Protein product: CASSIGGTNIQYF.

This clonotype was counted ten times or more. The chain uses TRBV12-3 or TRBV12-4 and TRBJ2-1; 11 positions match TRBD1. The V gene end was trimmed by 3 bases and the J gene end by 9 bases; junction bases not matched to a gene: 7. There are 15 residues in the CDR3. CDR3 sequence: CASSFGDRGWGEQFF. The DNA for the CDR3 is TGTGCCAGCAGTTTTGGGGACAGGGGGTGGGGTGAGCAGTTCTTC.

In this sample, this clonotype turned up many times. The V gene is TRBV20-1, the J gene TRBJ1-2; 8 bases agree with TRBD1. This CDR3 has 12 amino acids. Germline CDR1 reads DFQATT; CDR2 reads SNEGSKA (reference sequence). V gave up 7 bases and J gave up 3 bases; unmatched junction bases: 4. In DNA form, the CDR3 reads TGCAGTGTGGGGACAGGAGACTATGGCTACACCTTC. Translating gives CSVGTGDYGYTF.

Many counts were recorded for this clonotype. The V call is TRBV20-1, the J call TRBJ1-2; a weak D match, TRBD1 (5 bases). The CDR3 extends over 13 amino acids. Germline CDR1 DFQATT, CDR2 SNEGSKA (reference sequence). CDR3 bases: TGCAGCGCCCCGGGGACCGTAAACTATGGCTACACCTTC. It is translated as CSAPGTVNYGYTF.

This clonotype was counted many times. The rearrangement joins TRBV5-1 to TRBJ2-7; 7 bases agree with TRBD1. Looked up from germline, CDR1 is SGHRS and CDR2 is YFSETQ. The CDR3 is made up of 14 amino acids. Trimming removed 0 bases from V and 4 bases from J; junction bases left unmatched: 4. For the CDR3, the DNA is TGCGCCAGCAGCTTGGACAGGGGAATATACGAGCAGTACTTC. Residues: CASSLDRGIYEQYF.

This clonotype was observed at least ten times. The chain recombines TRBV7-9 with TRBJ2-7, with D tentatively TRBD2 (6 bases). CDR3 size: 13 residues. Trimming took 5 bases from V and 6 from J, leaving 14 bases between them. Germline V gene lookup returns CDR1 SEHNR and CDR2 FQNEAQ (reference sequence). In DNA, the CDR3 is TGTGCCAGCAGCGCCTCGGGGGACCCCGAGCAGTACTTC. Encoded protein: CASSASGDPEQYF.

This clonotype was found many times. This chain joins TRBV29-1 and TRBJ1-5; a possible D gene is TRBD1 (5 bases). Trimming removed 4 bases at V and 5 bases at J, with 18 bases between. The CDR3 is made up of 15 amino acids. The germline CDR1 and CDR2 sequences are SQVTM and ANQGSEA. CDR3 sequence reads: CSVVLAQGGDQPQHF. The CDR3 bases are TGCAGCGTTGTCCTAGCGCAGGGTGGGGATCAGCCCCAGCATTTT.

This clonotype occurred many times. The V and J genes are TRBV9 and TRBJ2-1, with 8 nucleotides matching TRBD2. Unmatched junction bases numbered 7, after V lost 3 bases and J lost 5 bases. Germline V gene sequence: CDR1 SGDLS, CDR2 YYNGEE. This CDR3 contains 15 residues. CDR3 bases: TGTGCCAGCAGCGCCGAAGCGGGAGTTAACAATGAGCAGTTCTTC. This encodes CASSAEAGVNNEQFF.

This clonotype turned up a few times. This rearrangement joins TRBV23-1 to TRBJ1-2, with D uncertain. TRBV23-1 is an ORF, and what it does is uncertain. The CDR3 sequence is 13 residues long. Trimming shortened V by 4 bases and J by 7 bases, and 13 bases separated the two germline ends. CDR3 residues: CASSPGLGRGYTF. DNA for the CDR3: TGCGCCAGCAGTCCTGGTTTAGGGCGTGGCTACACCTTC.

The gene calls are TRBV7-9 and TRBJ1-2; 9 nucleotides agree with TRBD1. Per the germline V gene, CDR1 is SEHNR and CDR2 is FQNEAQ (reference sequence). V was pared by 0 bases and J by 6 bases, with 2 bases of the junction left unmatched. This CDR3 is 14 amino acids long. CDR3 amino acids: CASSLAGTGHGYTF. In DNA form, the CDR3 reads TGTGCCAGCAGCTTAGCAGGGACAGGGCATGGCTACACCTTC.

The table lists this clonotype with many counts. The chain employs TRBV12-3 or TRBV12-4 and TRBJ2-3; 7 nucleotides line up with TRBD1. Trimming at V came to 6 bases and at J to 8 bases, leaving 5 bases not matched to a gene. This CDR3 is 12 amino acids long. CDR3 in amino acids: CASRPGQATQYF. The CDR3 coding sequence is TGTGCCAGCAGGCCCGGACAGGCTACGCAGTATTTT.

This clonotype was detected ten times or more. V gene TRBV12-3 or TRBV12-4 combines with J gene TRBJ2-2; D is uncertain. The V end lost 6 bases, the J end lost 4 bases, and 9 bases lay between the germline ends. The CDR3 length is 13 residues. DNA for the CDR3: TGTGCCAGCAGACCCCCCCCCACCGGGGAGCTGTTTTTT. Translating gives CASRPPPTGELFF.

In its sample, this clonotype was seen many times. This rearrangement joins TRBV12-3 or TRBV12-4 to TRBJ2-5, with 14 bases that match TRBD2. This CDR3 is 15 amino acids long. With V trimmed by 4 bases and J by 7 bases, 5 bases remained unmatched. CDR3 in DNA: TGTGCCAGCAGTTCGACTAGCGGGAGGGAGGGGACCCAGTACTTC. Its translation is CASSSTSGREGTQYF.

This clonotype was counted ten times or more. For the CDR3, the DNA is TGTGCCAGCAGCGATCCGGGACAGGAGTTCTATGGCTACACCTTC. It is translated as CASSDPGQEFYGYTF. The chain carries TRBV2 and TRBJ1-2; 8 bases fit TRBD1. Germline V gene lookup returns CDR1 SNHLY and CDR2 FYNNEI. V dropped 6 bases and J dropped 4; count of bases not matched to a gene: 10. The CDR3 runs 15 residues.

This clonotype showed up many times. The chain links TRBV6-1 to TRBJ1-5; D unclear. Germline loops: CDR1 MNHNS, CDR2 SASEGT. CDR3 size: 15 residues. V dropped 4 bases and J dropped 5 bases, with 15 bases sitting between them. CDR3 DNA sequence: TGTGCCAGCAGTGGTGACCATGGGAGCGATCAGCCCCAGCATTTT. As protein: CASSGDHGSDQPQHF.

This clonotype was seen repeatedly, ten times or more. The rearrangement joins TRBV7-2 to TRBJ1-6, with D tentatively TRBD1 (6 bases). V was cut by 5 bases and J by 10 bases, with 15 bases left in between. The CDR3 runs 14 residues. Germline-derived CDR1 and CDR2 are SGHTA and FQGNSA. The CDR3 DNA sequence: TGTGCCAGCAGCCCCTATGGGGGGCGCTCACCCCTCCACTTT. Protein sequence: CASSPYGGRSPLHF.

This clonotype was found many times. J is TRBJ2-7 and V is TRBV5-1; 7 positions agree with TRBD1. The germline V gene encodes CDR1 SGHRS and CDR2 YFSETQ. This CDR3 spans 17 amino acids. The trim removed 0 bases at V and 2 bases at J, leaving 11 bases unmatched. The CDR3 reads CASSLAPGTDITYEQYF. The CDR3 bases are TGCGCCAGCAGCTTGGCCCCCGGGACAGATATAACCTACGAGCAGTACTTC.

This clonotype was counted at least ten times. The V call is TRBV6-1, the J call TRBJ1-2, with TRBD1 as a possible D gene (6 bases). Germline lookup yields CDR1 MNHNS and CDR2 SASEGT. V lost 6 bases to trimming and J lost 2 bases, with 13 bases between them. This CDR3 has 14 amino acids. CDR3 nucleotide sequence: TGTGCCAGCAGCGCTCGGACAGCCAACTATGGCTACACCTTC. The encoded protein is CASSARTANYGYTF.

This clonotype has just a few counts. The CDR3 spells CSVVGTSGSHNEQFF. Written as DNA, the CDR3 is TGCAGCGTTGTGGGGACTAGCGGGAGCCACAATGAGCAGTTCTTC. The chain uses TRBV29-1 and TRBJ2-1; 14 bases line up with TRBD2. The CDR3 consists of 15 residues. CDR1 and CDR2 from the germline V gene are SQVTM and ANQGSEA. Trimming cost V 4 bases and J 5 bases; bases outside gene matches: 4.

This clonotype was detected ten times or more. This chain joins TRBV10-3 and TRBJ2-7, with a weak D call TRBD1 (6 bases). The CDR3 is made up of 14 amino acids. Between the trimmed V and J ends, which lost 3 bases and 3 bases, there was a span of 12 bases. Per germline, CDR1 ENHRY and CDR2 SYGVKD. CDR3 region: CAISDPQGFYEQYF. The CDR3 region has the DNA TGTGCCATCAGTGACCCCCAGGGGTTCTACGAGCAGTACTTC.

The chain couples TRBV5-6 to TRBJ2-5; D possibly uses TRBD1 or TRBD2 (5 bases each). CDR3 length: 14 residues. CDR1 and CDR2 from the germline V gene are SGHDT and YYEEEE. With 1 base removed from V and 2 bases from J, the gap between germline ends came to 9 bases. In DNA, the CDR3 is TGTGCCAGCAGCTTGATCGGGGCGCAAGAGACCCAGTACTTC. Translating it yields CASSLIGAQETQYF.

This clonotype was detected a few times. This chain connects TRBV7-2 to TRBJ2-1, with D tentatively TRBD2 (6 bases). V was cut by 5 bases and J by 9 bases, with 20 bases left in between. Germline CDR1 is SGHTA and CDR2 is FQGNSA. The CDR3 extends over 15 amino acids. The CDR3 protein is CASSPLGRDEGEQFF. In DNA, the CDR3 is TGTGCCAGCAGCCCACTGGGGCGGGATGAAGGTGAGCAGTTCTTC.

This clonotype has a count of ten or more. The chain combines TRBV10-3 with TRBJ2-1; D gene unclear. Looked up from germline, CDR1 is ENHRY and CDR2 is SYGVKD. CDR3 length: 14 amino acids. V lost 6 bases and J lost 6, with 15 bases in between. The DNA of the CDR3 is TGTGCCATCAGCCTTGGACCGCCGACCAATGAGCAGTTCTTC. Its translation is CAISLGPPTNEQFF.

This clonotype has ten or more counts. CDR3 amino acids: CASSQGLGQLYNSPLHF. The CDR3, as DNA: TGCGCCAGCAGCCAGGGCCTAGGACAGTTGTATAATTCACCCCTCCACTTT. The chain joins TRBV4-3 to TRBJ1-6, with D maybe TRBD1 (6 bases). The CDR3 runs to 17 residues. CDR1 is LGHNA, CDR2 YSLEER, per germline. V was cut by 3 bases and J by 4 bases, with 16 bases left in between.